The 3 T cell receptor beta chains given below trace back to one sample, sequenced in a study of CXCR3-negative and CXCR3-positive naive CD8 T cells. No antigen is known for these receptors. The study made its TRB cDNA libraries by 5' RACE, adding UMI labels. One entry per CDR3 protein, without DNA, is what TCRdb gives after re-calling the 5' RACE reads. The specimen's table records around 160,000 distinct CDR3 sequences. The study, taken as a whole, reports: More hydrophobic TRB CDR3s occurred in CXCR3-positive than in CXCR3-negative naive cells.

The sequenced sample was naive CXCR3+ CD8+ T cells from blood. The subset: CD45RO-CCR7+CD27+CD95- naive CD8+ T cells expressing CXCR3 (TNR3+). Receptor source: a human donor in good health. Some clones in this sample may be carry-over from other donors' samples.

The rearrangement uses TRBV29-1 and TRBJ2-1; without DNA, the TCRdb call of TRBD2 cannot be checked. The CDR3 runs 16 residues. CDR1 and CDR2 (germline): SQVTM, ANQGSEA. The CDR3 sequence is CSLAGGHGRSYNEQFF.

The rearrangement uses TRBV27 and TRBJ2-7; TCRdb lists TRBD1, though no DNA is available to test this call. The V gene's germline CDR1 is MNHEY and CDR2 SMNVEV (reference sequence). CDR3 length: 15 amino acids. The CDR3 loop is CASSLVTRVTYEQYF.

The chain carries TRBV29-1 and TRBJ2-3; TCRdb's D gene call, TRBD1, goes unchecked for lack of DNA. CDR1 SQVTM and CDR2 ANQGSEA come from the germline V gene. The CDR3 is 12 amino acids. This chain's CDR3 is CSGRGHQHTQYF.